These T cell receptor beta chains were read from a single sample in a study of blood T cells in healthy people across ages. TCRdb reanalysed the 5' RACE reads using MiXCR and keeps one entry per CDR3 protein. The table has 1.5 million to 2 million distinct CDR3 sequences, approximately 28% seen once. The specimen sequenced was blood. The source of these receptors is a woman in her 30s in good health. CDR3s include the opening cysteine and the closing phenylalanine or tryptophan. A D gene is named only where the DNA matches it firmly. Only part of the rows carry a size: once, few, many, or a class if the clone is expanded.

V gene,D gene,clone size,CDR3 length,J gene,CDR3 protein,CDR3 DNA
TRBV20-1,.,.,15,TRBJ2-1,CSARDLGGAVNEQFF,TGCAGTGCTAGAGATCTTGGCGGGGCGGTCAATGAGCAGTTCTTC
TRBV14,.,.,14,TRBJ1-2,CASSQVVGFGGYTF,TGTGCCAGCAGCCAAGTAGTAGGGTTTGGAGGCTACACCTTC
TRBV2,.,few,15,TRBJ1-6,CASRPDRQGWSPLHF,TGTGCCAGCAGACCGGATCGGCAGGGGTGGTCACCCCTCCACTTT
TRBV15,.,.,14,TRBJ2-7,CATSRDLRGYGQYF,TGTGCCACCAGCAGAGATTTGAGGGGGTACGGGCAGTACTTC
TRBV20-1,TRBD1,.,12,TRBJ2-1,CSARQGVGEQFF,TGCAGTGCTCGGCAGGGGGTAGGTGAGCAGTTCTTC
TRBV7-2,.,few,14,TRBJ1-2,CASSLGNRADRYTF,TGTGCCAGCAGCTTAGGGAACAGGGCGGATCGCTACACCTTC
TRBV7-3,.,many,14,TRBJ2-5,CASSTSGSGETQYF,TGTGCCAGCAGCACATCCGGGTCCGGAGAGACCCAGTACTTC
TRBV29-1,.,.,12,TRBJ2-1,CSADSGYNEQFF,TGCAGTGCCGACTCGGGTTACAATGAGCAGTTCTTC
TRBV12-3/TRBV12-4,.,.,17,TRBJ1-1,CASSFPLGREVNTEAFF,TGTGCCAGCAGTTTCCCCTTAGGACGGGAAGTCAACACTGAAGCTTTCTTT
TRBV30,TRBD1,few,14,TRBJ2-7,CAWSTGQGTYEQYF,TGTGCCTGGAGTACCGGACAGGGGACCTACGAGCAGTACTTC
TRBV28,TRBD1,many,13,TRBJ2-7,CASGQVPTYEQYF,TGTGCCAGCGGACAGGTCCCTACCTACGAGCAGTACTTC
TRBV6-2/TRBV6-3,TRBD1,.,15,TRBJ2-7,CASTKRDRGYDEQYF,TGTGCCAGCACCAAACGGGACAGGGGTTATGACGAGCAGTACTTC
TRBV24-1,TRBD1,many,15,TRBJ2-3,CATSDPGQDTDTQYF,TGTGCCACCAGTGATCCCGGACAGGACACAGATACGCAGTATTTT
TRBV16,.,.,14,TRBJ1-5,CASSQRQTNQPQHF,TGTGCCAGCAGCCAAAGACAGACGAATCAGCCCCAGCATTTT
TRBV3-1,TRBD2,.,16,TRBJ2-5,CASSQERTSGTETQYF,TGTGCCAGCAGCCAGGAACGGACTAGCGGGACAGAGACCCAGTACTTC
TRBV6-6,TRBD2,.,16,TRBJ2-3,CASSQLAGDYADTQYF,TGTGCCAGCAGTCAACTAGCGGGGGATTACGCAGATACGCAGTATTTT
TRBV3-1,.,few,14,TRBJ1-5,CASSRGWMRQPQHF,TGTGCCAGCTCTAGGGGCTGGATGAGACAGCCCCAGCATTTT
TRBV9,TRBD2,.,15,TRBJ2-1,CASSLAGGHYNEQFF,TGTGCCAGCAGCCTAGCGGGGGGGCACTACAATGAGCAGTTCTTC
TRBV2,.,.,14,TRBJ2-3,CASRAGFLTDTQYF,TGTGCCAGCAGGGCAGGGTTCCTCACAGATACGCAGTATTTT
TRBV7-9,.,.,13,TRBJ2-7,CASSTLLSDEQYF,TGTGCCAGCAGCACCCTGCTATCGGACGAGCAGTACTTC
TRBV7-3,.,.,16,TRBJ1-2,CASSQQGGISNYGYTF,TGTGCCAGCAGCCAGCAGGGTGGAATAAGTAACTATGGCTACACCTTC
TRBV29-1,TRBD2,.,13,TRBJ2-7,CSALSGEPYEQYF,TGCAGCGCCCTGAGCGGGGAACCCTACGAGCAGTACTTC
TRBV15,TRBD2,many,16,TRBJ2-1,CATSKKTGTSVDEQFF,TGTGCCACCAGCAAAAAAACCGGGACTAGCGTTGATGAGCAGTTCTTC
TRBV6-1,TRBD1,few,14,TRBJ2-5,CASSEDRGSKTQYF,TGTGCCAGCAGTGAGGACAGGGGAAGTAAGACCCAGTACTTC
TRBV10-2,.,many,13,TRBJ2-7,CASSAAMGYEQYF,TGCGCCAGCAGTGCGGCGATGGGCTACGAGCAGTACTTC
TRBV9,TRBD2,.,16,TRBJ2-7,CASSVWPGREPYEQYF,TGTGCCAGCAGCGTATGGCCCGGGAGGGAGCCCTACGAGCAGTACTTC
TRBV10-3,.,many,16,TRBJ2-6,CAISEADKTGANVLTF,TGTGCCATCAGTGAGGCGGACAAAACTGGGGCCAACGTCCTGACTTTC
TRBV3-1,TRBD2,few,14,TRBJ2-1,CATESGNRYNEQFF,TGTGCCACCGAAAGCGGGAACAGATACAATGAGCAGTTCTTC
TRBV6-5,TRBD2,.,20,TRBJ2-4,CASSSLPGLAGGWAKNIQYF,TGTGCCAGCAGTTCGCTGCCGGGACTAGCGGGGGGTTGGGCCAAAAACATTCAGTACTTC
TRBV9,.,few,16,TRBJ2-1,CASSDDLTSSYNEQFF,TGTGCCAGCAGCGACGATTTAACTAGCTCCTACAATGAGCAGTTCTTC
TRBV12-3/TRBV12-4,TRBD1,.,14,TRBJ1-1,CASSWEGQVAEAFF,TGTGCCAGCAGCTGGGAGGGACAGGTTGCTGAAGCTTTCTTT
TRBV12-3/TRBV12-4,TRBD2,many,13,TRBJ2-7,CASRAGQAYEQYF,TGTGCCAGCAGAGCGGGGCAAGCCTACGAGCAGTACTTC
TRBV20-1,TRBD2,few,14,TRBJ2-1,CSAAGTSGGNEQFF,TGCAGTGCGGCCGGGACTAGCGGGGGAAATGAGCAGTTCTTC
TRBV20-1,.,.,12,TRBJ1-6,CSASGLNSPLHF,TGCAGTGCTAGCGGGTTAAATTCACCCCTCCACTTT
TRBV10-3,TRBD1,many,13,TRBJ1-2,CAISGTGVNGYTF,TGTGCCATCAGCGGGACAGGAGTAAATGGCTACACCTTC
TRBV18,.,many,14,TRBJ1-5,CASSPGTSNQPQHF,TGTGCCAGCAGCCCAGGGACAAGCAATCAGCCCCAGCATTTT
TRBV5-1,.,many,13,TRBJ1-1,CASSLRANTEAFF,TGCGCCAGCAGCTTGAGGGCTAACACTGAAGCTTTCTTT
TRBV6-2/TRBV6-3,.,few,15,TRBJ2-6,CASSYVISGANVRTF,TGTGCCAGCAGTTACGTGATCTCTGGGGCCAACGTCCGGACTTTC
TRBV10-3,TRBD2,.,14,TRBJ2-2,CAISGLAGAGERFF,TGTGCCATCAGTGGTTTAGCGGGGGCCGGGGAGCGGTTTTTT
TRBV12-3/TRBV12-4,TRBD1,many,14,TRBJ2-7,CASSDDQGAYEQYF,TGTGCCAGCAGTGACGACCAGGGGGCCTACGAGCAGTACTTC
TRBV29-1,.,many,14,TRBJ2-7,CSVERGASVNEQYF,TGCAGCGTTGAAAGAGGGGCGAGCGTCAACGAGCAGTACTTC
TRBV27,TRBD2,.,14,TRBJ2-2,CASRTSWNTGELFF,TGTGCCAGCAGGACTAGCTGGAACACCGGGGAGCTGTTTTTT
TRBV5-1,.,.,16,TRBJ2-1,CASSLHFAQGFNEQFF,TGCGCCAGCAGCCTCCACTTTGCGCAGGGATTCAATGAGCAGTTCTTC
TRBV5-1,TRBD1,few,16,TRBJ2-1,CASSSSPGQGHYEQFF,TGCGCCAGCAGCTCGTCTCCGGGACAGGGTCACTATGAGCAGTTCTTC
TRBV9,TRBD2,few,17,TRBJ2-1,CASSEGGGTSGRNEQFF,TGTGCCAGCAGCGAAGGGGGCGGGACTAGCGGCCGAAATGAGCAGTTCTTC
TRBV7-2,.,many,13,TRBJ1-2,CASSLEVGYGYTF,TGTGCCAGCAGCTTAGAGGTCGGCTATGGCTACACCTTC
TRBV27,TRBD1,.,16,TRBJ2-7,CANRTLGADRAYEQYF,TGTGCCAACAGAACGCTGGGCGCAGACAGGGCCTACGAGCAGTACTTC
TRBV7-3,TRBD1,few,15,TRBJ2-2,CASSLNRGPTGELFF,TGTGCCAGCAGCTTAAACAGGGGACCCACCGGGGAGCTGTTTTTT
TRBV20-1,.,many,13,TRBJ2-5,CSAVNPDQETQYF,TGCAGCGCAGTGAACCCCGACCAAGAGACCCAGTACTTC
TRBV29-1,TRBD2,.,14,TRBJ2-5,CSVEERDYAETRYF,TGCAGCGTTGAAGAGCGGGACTATGCGGAGACCCGGTACTTC
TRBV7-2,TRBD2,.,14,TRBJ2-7,CASSFKAGGYEQYF,TGTGCCAGCAGCTTCAAGGCGGGAGGATACGAGCAGTACTTC